This T cell receptor (beta chain) appears in the sequencing data of a study of Tregs in tolerant kidney transplant recipients. Method: immunoSEQ multiplex PCR; TCRdb's copy keeps in-frame clones and lacks some. The sample consists of 50,000 or so clones, 91% of them appearing once. CDR1 is WNHNN and CDR2 is SYGVQD in the germline V gene (reference sequence). Trimming removed 5 bases from V and 6 bases from J, with 14 bases in between. The CDR3 length is 14 residues. This clone has more than one count but fewer than ten. The sample comprised Tregs from blood. The TCR was taken from a human donor in good health. The chain uses TRBV10-1 and TRBJ2-1; TRBD2 is a possible D gene (6 bases). DNA for the CDR3: TGCGCCAGCAGTCACGACCGGGAGCCCAATGAGCAGTTCTTC. The encoded protein is CASSHDREPNEQFF.